This T cell receptor (beta chain) appears in the sequencing data of a study of blood T cell repertoires in COVID-19 (dated by TCRdb to 2020 to 2022). Turning to the overall study: Samples covering the acute and convalescent phases of COVID-19 were provided by collaborators in the United States, Italy and Spain. The material from the prospective study consisted of cDNA or gDNA derived from T cells, B-cell-depleted T cells, or PBMCs. Deeply sampled blood TCRbeta repertoires from subjects exposed to, actively infected with, or recovered from COVID-19 were included in the dataset. A freely available public database, intended as a resource for researchers studying the immune response to SARS-CoV-2, is where the repertoires were released. The samples were drawn from the first 160 participants of the ongoing ImmuneRACE study and from more than 1,000 subjects provided by 6 global collaborators. A de-identified subject ID, COVID-19 status, age in years and sex were almost always included in the sample metadata. Where HLA class I and class II types were available, the types were taken from metadata supplied by the sample provider, not from assay-based typing.

Whole blood was collected in K2EDTA tubes by collaborating institutions according to the institutions' own protocols. For TCRbeta analysis, collaborators shipped samples in one of three forms: frozen whole blood, isolated PBMCs, or DNA extracted from either of those sample types. Spanning cysteine to phenylalanine, the CDR3 consists of 15 amino acids. Of all the DNA, just the CDR3 is kept, 45 bases in frame from base 1. CDR1 MDHEN and CDR2 SYDVKM are derived from the germline V gene. Deletion took 8 bases off V and 3 bases off J, with a span of 19 bases between the germline ends. Summary of the overall study and its limitations: Clinical and demographic metadata were provided uncurated, with the amount varying by source and participant.

Turning to this clone: Its recognized antigen is unknown. No clone much larger than this one lies a single base away; base qualities are absent.

The immunoSEQ Assay, a bias-controlled multiplex PCR, was used to amplify TCRbeta CDR3 regions from genomic DNA. Under the source paper's analysis protocol: The number of nucleated cells in each sample was estimated from the amplification of reference gene primers within the assay. To quantify the absolute abundance of each unique TCRbeta CDR3 rearrangement, sequence reads were collapsed and filtered. For each sample, productive Simpson clonality was calculated as the square root of Simpson's diversity index over productive rearrangements. TCRdb re-hosts the immuneACCESS table, in-frame sequences only. Its copies lack some clones; in the studies checked, an unresolved V gene accounts for under half of them, and the cause for the rest is not known. The DNA gave D and trimming, while V, J and clone size come from that table. This sample is represented by approximately 130,000 clones; around 77% of them were singletons. 10% to 13% of the sample comes from the top ten.

The chain joins TRBV28 to TRBJ1-2; the D segment cannot be called with confidence. The receptor's source is a human donor in a cohort sampled during active COVID-19. Sequences were obtained from peripheral blood. The DNA sequence reads TGTGCCAGCCAAAAACTGAGGGATAACTACTATGGCTACACCTTC. Translated, it reads CASQKLRDNYYGYTF.